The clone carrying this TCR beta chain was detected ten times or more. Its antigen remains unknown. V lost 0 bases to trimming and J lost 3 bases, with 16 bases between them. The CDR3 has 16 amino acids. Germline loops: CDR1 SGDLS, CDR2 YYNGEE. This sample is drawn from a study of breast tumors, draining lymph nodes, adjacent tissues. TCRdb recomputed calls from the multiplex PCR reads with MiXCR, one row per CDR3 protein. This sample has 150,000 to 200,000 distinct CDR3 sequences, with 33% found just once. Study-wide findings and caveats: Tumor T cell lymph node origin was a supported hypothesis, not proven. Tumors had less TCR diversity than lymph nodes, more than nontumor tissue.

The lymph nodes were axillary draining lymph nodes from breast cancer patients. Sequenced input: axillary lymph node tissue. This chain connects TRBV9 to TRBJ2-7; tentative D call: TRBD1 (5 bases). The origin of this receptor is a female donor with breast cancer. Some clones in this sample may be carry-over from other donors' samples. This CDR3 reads CASSVEGAGAVYEQYF. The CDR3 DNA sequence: TGTGCCAGCAGCGTAGAAGGGGCAGGCGCCGTCTACGAGCAGTACTTC.